Listed below are T cell receptor beta chains from one sample, sequenced in a study of T cells after yellow fever vaccination. TCRdb called the 5' RACE reads again in MiXCR, with one record for every CDR3 protein. The sample has roughly 180,000 distinct CDR3 sequences; approximately 6.2% are singletons. Specimen: CD4+ T cells sorted from PBMCs, collected on the day of the first yellow fever vaccination. The receptors were gathered from a man aged 18 to 30 who received the YFV17D yellow fever vaccine. Each CDR3 is given with its conserved first and last residue. Each record gives: D gene, J gene, clone size, V gene, CDR3 protein, CDR3 DNA. The D gene is left open where the match is weak. Only part of the rows carry a size: once, few, many, or a class if the clone is expanded.

d_gene: NA
j_gene: TRBJ2-5
abundance: few
v_gene: TRBV5-4
CDR3aa: CASSAQGGETQYF
CDR3nt: TGTGCCAGCAGCGCTCAGGGGGGGGAGACCCAGTACTTC

d_gene: NA
j_gene: TRBJ2-2
abundance: few
v_gene: TRBV7-2
CDR3aa: CASSLGAHTGELFF
CDR3nt: TGTGCCAGCAGCTTAGGTGCTCACACCGGGGAGCTGTTTTTT

d_gene: NA
j_gene: TRBJ1-2
abundance: few
v_gene: TRBV12-3/TRBV12-4
CDR3aa: CATSPRGYGYTF
CDR3nt: TGTGCCACCAGCCCCAGGGGCTATGGCTACACCTTC

d_gene: NA
j_gene: TRBJ2-3
abundance: many
v_gene: TRBV25-1
CDR3aa: CASSALAGRYVLDTQYF
CDR3nt: TGTGCCAGCAGTGCTTTGGCAGGGAGGTATGTTTTGGATACGCAGTATTTT

d_gene: NA
j_gene: TRBJ1-5
abundance: many
v_gene: TRBV10-3
CDR3aa: CAISGDNQPQHF
CDR3nt: TGTGCCATCAGCGGGGACAATCAGCCCCAGCATTTT

d_gene: TRBD1
j_gene: TRBJ2-6
abundance: NA
v_gene: TRBV5-1
CDR3aa: CASSHGTGLYAGANVLTF
CDR3nt: TGCGCCAGCAGCCACGGGACAGGGTTATACGCTGGGGCCAACGTCCTGACTTTC

d_gene: NA
j_gene: TRBJ1-6
abundance: once
v_gene: TRBV6-1
CDR3aa: CASSDSYSPLHF
CDR3nt: TGTGCCAGCAGCGATAGTTACTCACCCCTCCACTTT

d_gene: NA
j_gene: TRBJ2-5
abundance: few
v_gene: TRBV20-1
CDR3aa: CSATLQGPTETQYF
CDR3nt: TGCAGTGCTACATTACAGGGCCCAACAGAGACCCAGTACTTC

d_gene: TRBD1
j_gene: TRBJ2-6
abundance: NA
v_gene: TRBV25-1
CDR3aa: CASSEWGQGFSGANVLTF
CDR3nt: TGTGCCAGCAGTGAATGGGGACAGGGATTCTCTGGGGCCAACGTCCTGACTTTC

d_gene: NA
j_gene: TRBJ2-2
abundance: few
v_gene: TRBV7-2
CDR3aa: CASSLAPTGATNTGELFF
CDR3nt: TGTGCCAGCAGCTTAGCGCCGACGGGGGCTACAAACACCGGGGAGCTGTTTTTT